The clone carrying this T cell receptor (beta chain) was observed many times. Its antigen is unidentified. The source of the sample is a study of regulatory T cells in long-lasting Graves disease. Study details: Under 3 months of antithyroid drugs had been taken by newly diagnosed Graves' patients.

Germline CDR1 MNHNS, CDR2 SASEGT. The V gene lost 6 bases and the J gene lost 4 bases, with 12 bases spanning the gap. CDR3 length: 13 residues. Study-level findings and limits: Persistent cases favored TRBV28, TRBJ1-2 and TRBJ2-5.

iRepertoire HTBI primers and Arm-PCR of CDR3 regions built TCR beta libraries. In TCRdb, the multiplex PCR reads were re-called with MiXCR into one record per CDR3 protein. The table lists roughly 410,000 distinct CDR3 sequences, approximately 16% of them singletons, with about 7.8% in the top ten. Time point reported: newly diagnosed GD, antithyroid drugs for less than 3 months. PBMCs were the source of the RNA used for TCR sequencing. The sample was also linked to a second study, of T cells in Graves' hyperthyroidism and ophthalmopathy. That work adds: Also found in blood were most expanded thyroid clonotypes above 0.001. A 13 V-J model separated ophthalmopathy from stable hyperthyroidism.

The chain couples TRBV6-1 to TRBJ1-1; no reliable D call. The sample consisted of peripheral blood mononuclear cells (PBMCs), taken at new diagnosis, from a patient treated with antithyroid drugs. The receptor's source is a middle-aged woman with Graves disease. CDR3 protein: CASRRDPATEAFF. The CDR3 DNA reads TGTGCCAGCAGGCGAGACCCGGCCACTGAAGCTTTCTTT.